A few counts support the clone carrying this T cell receptor beta chain. Its specificity is unknown. The sample belongs to a study of cytomegalovirus exposure and HLA in healthy donors. Study summary: Within the Caucasian-associated ancestry cluster were roughly 81% of the approximately 370 genotyped donors. Findings of the study overall: Clonal expansion was found to be greater in HLA-associated TCR beta chains than in equally common others in a later analysis. When analyzed later, a missense DCLRE1C variant was found to be linked to TCR beta V- and J-gene trimming. Across all donors, roughly uniform sequencing depth was an assumption of the presence/absence analyses.

13 Jbeta primers and 60 Vbeta primers were used for the PCR. The data were produced by immunoSEQ multiplex PCR, yet TCRdb's version contains in-frame clones alone and is incomplete. The profile shows around 80,000 clones, about a tenth of them singletons. The receptor comes from a man aged 55-75 years in good health and CMV-seropositive. The sample was PBMCs.

CDR3 protein: CASSLSFGSGAKETQYF. The CDR3 DNA reads TGTGCCAGCAGCTTATCATTTGGTAGCGGGGCAAAAGAGACCCAGTACTTC. The rearrangement joins TRBV7-2 to TRBJ2-5; TRBD2 agrees at 8 bases. CDR1 and CDR2 (germline): SGHTA, FQGNSA. The length of the CDR3 is 17 residues. The V and J ends lost 2 bases and 3 bases, in that order; junction bases with no gene match: 11.